Below are 16 T cell receptor beta chains sequenced from a single sample in a study of PD-L1 blockade in urothelial cancer (dated by TCRdb to between 2016 and 2019). The method was the immunoSEQ multiplex PCR assay. The table comes from immuneACCESS by way of TCRdb, which keeps in-frame sequences with V and J called. Part of the clones is missing from these tables; in studies checked, under half for an unresolved V gene and the rest for unknown reasons. This sample is represented by roughly 84,000 clones; 82% of them were singletons. The ten largest make up more than 8% of the sample. Sequenced material: PBMCs, taken around atezolizumab (anti-PD-L1) treatment. The source of these receptors is a man aged 65 to 79 with urothelial cancer.

This chain links TRBV4-1 with TRBJ2-3; 13 bases are a match to TRBD2. From germline, CDR1 is MGHRA and CDR2 YSYEKL. V dropped 1 base and J dropped 4; count of bases not matched to a gene: 2. This CDR3 is built from 16 residues. Here the CDR3 DNA reads TGCGCCAGCAGCCAAGGGACTAGCGGGAGAGCAGATACGCAGTATTTT. Translated: CASSQGTSGRADTQYF.

The CDR3 DNA is TGTGCCAGCAGCATTCGACTACTTCGAGTGGCGAACACCATATATTTT. This translates into CASSIRLLRVANTIYF. The rearrangement uses TRBV21-1 and TRBJ1-3. TRBV21-1 is listed as a pseudogene. This CDR3 has 16 amino acids.

The gene calls are TRBV5-4 and TRBJ2-7, with D possibly TRBD2 on 6 matching bases. V was pared by 0 bases and J by 0 bases, with 13 bases between. Germline-derived CDR1 and CDR2 are SGHNT and YYREEE (reference sequence). This CDR3 has 16 residues. DNA of the CDR3: TGTGCCAGCAGCTTGGGGGGCGGGGACTCCTCCTACGAGCAGTACTTC. The encoded protein is CASSLGGGDSSYEQYF.

The chain joins TRBV7-2 to TRBJ2-1; D possibly corresponds to TRBD2 (6 bases). The germline V gene encodes CDR1 SGHTA and CDR2 FQGNSA. Trimming pared 5 bases from V and 4 bases from J, leaving 15 bases between. The CDR3 consists of 15 residues. CDR3 residues: CASSPGFGSYNEQFF. The CDR3 DNA is TGTGCCAGCAGCCCGGGATTCGGGAGTTACAATGAGCAGTTCTTC.

This chain links TRBV15 with TRBJ2-3, with a tentative D call TRBD1 (6 bases). Germline lookup yields CDR1 LNHNV and CDR2 YYDKDF (reference sequence). V lost 1 base and J lost 3, with 23 bases in between. CDR3 size: 19 residues. In nucleotides, the CDR3 is TGTGCCACCAGCAGAGGACTGGGGGCTAGCAGGATTAGAACAGATACGCAGTATTTT. It translates to CATSRGLGASRIRTDTQYF.

The chain couples TRBV12-5 to TRBJ1-1; no clear D. The CDR3 length is 14 residues. Germline V gene sequence: CDR1 LGHNT, CDR2 FRNRAP. V lost 8 bases to trimming and J lost 2 bases, with 15 bases between them. CDR3 DNA: TGTGCTAGTTCCAGTCTCCCCCGAAACACTGAAGCTTTCTTT. Translation: CASSSLPRNTEAFF. The full variable domain, its missing parts supplied by reference TRBV12-5 and TRBJ1-1, is DARVTQTPRHKVTEMGQEVTMRCQPILGHNTVFWYRQTMMQGLELLAYFRNRAPLDDSGMPKDRFSAEMPDATLATLKIQPSEPRDSAVYFCASSSLPRNTEAFFGQGTRLTVV.

V is TRBV15 and J is TRBJ1-5; D may be TRBD1 (5 bases). Germline V gene lookup returns CDR1 LNHNV and CDR2 YYDKDF (reference sequence). V lost 5 bases and J lost 11, with 16 bases in between. CDR3 length: 13 amino acids. Written as DNA, the CDR3 is TGTGCCACCAGCCACCTACTGGGGGGGGCCCAGCATTTT. It encodes CATSHLLGGAQHF.

V and J are TRBV6-6 and TRBJ1-2; D is possibly TRBD1 (5 bases). The CDR3 spans 16 residues. The ends were cut back, 7 bases at V and 5 bases at J, with 23 bases in the middle. CDR1 is MNHNY, CDR2 SVGAGI, per germline (reference sequence). The CDR3 DNA is TGTGCCAGCATTTTACTCGGACACCGGGGGGATTATGGCTACACCTTC. Translation: CASILLGHRGDYGYTF.

The chain carries TRBV9 and TRBJ2-1, with D tentatively TRBD1 (5 bases). Per germline, CDR1 SGDLS and CDR2 YYNGEE. The CDR3 consists of 15 residues. Trimming stripped 0 bases from V and 5 bases from J, with 12 bases between. CDR3: CASSVAAGPDNEQFF. CDR3 nucleotide sequence: TGTGCCAGCAGCGTAGCGGCAGGGCCCGACAATGAGCAGTTCTTC.

The chain recombines TRBV7-2 with TRBJ1-6; D gene unclear. Trimming stripped 3 bases from V and 10 bases from J, with 7 bases between. CDR3 length: 12 residues. Germline CDR1 reads SGHTA; CDR2 reads FQGNSA. The CDR3 region has the DNA TGTGCCAGCAGCTTCGAGAGGTCACCCCTCCACTTT. It codes for CASSFERSPLHF. Full variable domain (rest looked up from reference TRBV7-2 and TRBJ1-6): GAGVSQSPSNKVTEKGKDVELRCDPISGHTALYWYRQSLGQGLEFLIYFQGNSAPDKSGLPSDRFSAERTGGSVSTLTIQRTQQEDSAVYLCASSFERSPLHFGNGTRLTVT.

A few counts support this clone. V gene TRBV2 combines with J gene TRBJ2-5; 7 bases align to TRBD1. V gave up 9 bases and J gave up 5 bases; unmatched junction bases: 6. The CDR3 sequence is 12 residues long. Germline V lookup: CDR1 SNHLY, CDR2 FYNNEI. CDR3 region: CASSTGRETQYF. CDR3 nucleotide sequence: TGTGCCAGTTCGACAGGGCGGGAGACCCAGTACTTC.

The sample holds one count of this clone. This chain uses TRBV4-2 with TRBJ2-2; 7 bases fit TRBD2. V gave up 6 bases and J gave up 2 bases; unmatched junction bases: 6. CDR1 is LGHNA, CDR2 YNFKEQ, per germline. CDR3 length equals 15 residues. CDR3 coding DNA: TGTGCCAGCAGTCCTTCTAGCGGAAACACCGGGGAGCTGTTTTTT. The encoded protein is CASSPSSGNTGELFF.

The genes are TRBV5-6 and TRBJ1-1; D is undetermined. CDR1 and CDR2 from the germline V gene are SGHDT and YYEEEE. The CDR3 length is 14 residues. Trimming pared 1 base from V and 1 base from J, leaving 8 bases between. The CDR3 loop reads CASSLYPQNTEAFF. The CDR3, as DNA: TGTGCCAGCAGCTTGTATCCACAGAACACTGAAGCTTTCTTT.

This chain joins TRBV27 and TRBJ1-1, with D hard to call. Germline CDR1 is MNHEY and CDR2 is SMNVEV (reference sequence). The CDR3 contains 13 residues. V was cut by 5 bases and J by 3 bases, with 10 bases left in between. CDR3: CASSVSSYTEAFF. The CDR3 bases are TGTGCCAGCAGTGTTAGTAGTTACACTGAAGCTTTCTTT.

DNA of the CDR3: TGTGCCATCAGTGAGGGCAGTTCTCAGCCCCAGCATTTT. It translates to CAISEGSSQPQHF. This chain links TRBV10-3 with TRBJ1-5; D unclear. The germline gives CDR1 ENHRY, CDR2 SYGVKD. The CDR3 runs to 13 residues. The V and J ends lost 2 bases and 6 bases respectively, with 8 bases between them.

The CDR3 DNA follows: TGTGCCAGCAGCACTGGTCGGGTGCAGTACTTC. Its protein product is CASSTGRVQYF. The chain carries TRBV5-6 and TRBJ2-7; D is undetermined. V was shortened by 4 bases and J by 9 bases, with 11 bases between the two germline ends. The CDR3 runs to 11 residues. Germline V gene sequence: CDR1 SGHDT, CDR2 YYEEEE.